This T cell receptor (beta chain) derives from a study of T cells in Graves' hyperthyroidism and ophthalmopathy. Overall study context: Any treatment followed the collection of peripheral blood at initial diagnosis. Study-level results: The model identified upcoming ophthalmopathy a median around 7.1 months ahead of onset.

Worth noting for this clonotype: The antigen remains unidentified.

Uncontrolled infection, other autoimmune disease, pregnancy and lactation each barred patients from inclusion. The blood was taken when hyperthyroidism was first diagnosed, before any ophthalmopathy symptoms showed up. TCR beta CDR3 regions were amplified from RNA. TCR CDR3 underwent first-round RT-PCR with the HTBI primer set. TCRdb re-called the multiplex PCR reads with MiXCR, one entry per CDR3 protein. The sample carries some 600,000 distinct CDR3 sequences, about 15% recorded once. The sequencing sample was made of blood. This clonotype was sampled from a woman aged 25 to 39 with Graves' hyperthyroidism that later progressed to Graves' ophthalmopathy.

The CDR3, as DNA: TGTGCCAGCAGTTTCCGTATAGCGGGAGGTTCAACCTACGAGCAGTACTTC. Protein product: CASSFRIAGGSTYEQYF. The chain links TRBV28 to TRBJ2-7; 10 bases are shared with TRBD2. Germline values: CDR1 MDHEN, CDR2 SYDVKM. Unmatched junction bases numbered 10, after V lost 3 bases and J lost 2 bases. The CDR3 totals 17 residues.